The 17 T cell receptor beta chains below all came from one sample that was sequenced in a study of OX40 agonist ivuxolimab in advanced cancers. Method: immunoSEQ multiplex PCR; TCRdb's copy keeps in-frame clones and lacks some. The sample comprises tens of thousands of clones, around 94% of which are singletons, and 9.5% to 12% rests with the top ten. The source material was CD4+ or CD8+ T cells sorted from blood, sampled in a trial of the OX40 agonist ivuxolimab. Source of these receptors: an adult with an advanced solid tumor such as melanoma, head and neck, liver or kidney cancer.

This clone appeared a few times. This rearrangement joins TRBV27 to TRBJ2-5; TRBD2 matches at 7 bases. The germline CDR1 and CDR2 sequences are MNHEY and SMNVEV (reference sequence). This CDR3 spans 16 amino acids. The V and J ends lost 2 bases and 4 bases, in that order; junction bases with no gene match: 10. This CDR3 reads CASSLRQPTSIETQYF. CDR3 sequence (DNA): TGTGCCAGCAGTTTACGGCAGCCGACTAGCATAGAGACCCAGTACTTC.

V and J are TRBV27 and TRBJ1-1, with D perhaps matching TRBD1 (5 bases). The V gene lost 7 bases and the J gene lost 3 bases, with 21 bases spanning the gap. This CDR3 is 16 amino acids long. CDR1 MNHEY and CDR2 SMNVEV come from the germline V gene (reference sequence). Written as DNA, the CDR3 is TGTGCCAGCAAGCGATGGGGCTCCTCGTCGGACACTGAAGCTTTCTTT. It codes for CASKRWGSSSDTEAFF.

This clone was found once. The chain couples TRBV27 to TRBJ1-3; D ambiguous. Trimming took 4 bases from V and 0 from J, leaving 10 bases between them. This CDR3 contains 15 residues. Per the germline V gene, CDR1 is MNHEY and CDR2 is SMNVEV (reference sequence). For the CDR3, the DNA is TGTGCCAGCAGTTCTGGACTCAGCTCTGGAAACACCATATATTTT. Its protein is CASSSGLSSGNTIYF.

The DNA for the CDR3 is TGTGCCAGCAGCTTGGTACAGGGCTACGAGCAGTACTTC. Translating gives CASSLVQGYEQYF. The V and J genes are TRBV5-5 and TRBJ2-7; maybe TRBD1 (6 bases). The V gene's germline CDR1 is SGHKS and CDR2 YYEKEE (reference sequence). Trimming shortened V by 0 bases and J by 3 bases, and 7 bases separated the two germline ends. The CDR3 has 13 amino acids.

The rearrangement links TRBV6-4 to TRBJ2-1; D ambiguous. Germline CDR1 MRHNA, CDR2 SNTAGT. The germline V and J ends were trimmed by 2 bases and 5 bases, with 4 bases remaining between them. The CDR3 covers 12 residues. CDR3 nucleotides: TGTGCCAGCAGTGACGGTAACAATGAGCAGTTCTTC. This sequence encodes CASSDGNNEQFF.

The V call is TRBV4-3, the J call TRBJ2-7, with 9 bases lining up with TRBD2. The CDR3 has 14 amino acids. After removal of 5 bases from V and 5 bases from J, the junction contained 7 bases not matched to a gene. Germline assignment: CDR1 LGHNA and CDR2 YSLEER. Here the CDR3 DNA reads TGCGCCAGCAGCTCCTTTCCTAGCGGGAACGAGCAGTACTTC. This encodes CASSSFPSGNEQYF.

V and J are TRBV7-2 and TRBJ2-1; D ambiguous. V was cut by 1 base and J by 5 bases, with 9 bases left in between. Germline-derived CDR1 and CDR2 are SGHTA and FQGNSA. The length of the CDR3 is 14 residues. In DNA, the CDR3 is TGTGCCAGCAGCTTAGTTTCCGCCGACAATGAGCAGTTCTTC. This encodes CASSLVSADNEQFF.

The chain employs TRBV28 and TRBJ2-7; 10 bases are a match to TRBD2. V lost 5 bases to trimming and J lost 0 bases; unmatched junction nucleotides: 13. From germline, CDR1 is MDHEN and CDR2 SYDVKM. CDR3 length: 18 amino acids. The CDR3 protein is CASSTDLGLADYSYEQYF. The DNA of the CDR3 is TGTGCCAGCAGTACCGACCTCGGACTAGCGGACTACTCCTACGAGCAGTACTTC.

The chain is built from TRBV10-3 and TRBJ2-7, with 8 bases that match TRBD1. After removal of 9 bases from V and 2 bases from J, the junction contained 18 bases not matched to a gene. This CDR3 is built from 17 residues. The V gene's germline CDR1 is ENHRY and CDR2 SYGVKD. CDR3 sequence: CAISGSGQGHGTYEQYF. As DNA, the CDR3 is TGTGCCATATCAGGGTCCGGACAGGGCCATGGAACCTACGAGCAGTACTTC.

This rearrangement joins TRBV27 to TRBJ1-5, with 11 positions matching TRBD1. This CDR3 contains 17 residues. After removal of 6 bases from V and 0 bases from J, the junction contained 7 bases not matched to a gene. The germline V gene has CDR1 MNHEY and CDR2 SMNVEV (reference sequence). The CDR3 is CASRVDRGPYSNQPQHF. CDR3 nucleotides: TGTGCCAGCAGAGTGGACAGGGGGCCTTATAGCAATCAGCCCCAGCATTTT.

The chain uses TRBV30 and TRBJ1-3; D is uncertain. V was clipped by 1 base and J by 3 bases, with 4 bases between them. The CDR3 is made up of 12 amino acids. Germline lookup yields CDR1 GTSNPN and CDR2 SVGIG (reference sequence). CDR3 nucleotides: TGTGCCTGGAGTGCTCATGGAAACACCATATATTTT. It yields the protein CAWSAHGNTIYF.

This chain joins TRBV4-2 and TRBJ2-1; 8 nucleotides agree with TRBD2. This CDR3 spans 18 amino acids. Germline CDR1 is LGHNA and CDR2 is YNFKEQ. The J segment lost 6 bases and the V segment lost 3 bases, leaving 16 bases of the junction unmatched. CDR3 protein: CASSHRLSGGGFLNEQFF. CDR3 DNA: TGTGCCAGCAGCCACCGTTTGAGCGGGGGCGGGTTTCTCAATGAGCAGTTCTTC.

The rearrangement uses TRBV27 and TRBJ2-7, with 7 bases lining up with TRBD1. V was clipped by 5 bases and J by 0 bases; unmatched bases: 1. This CDR3 comprises 13 residues. Germline assignment: CDR1 MNHEY and CDR2 SMNVEV (reference sequence). The CDR3 sequence: CASSGDSSYEQYF. DNA of the CDR3: TGTGCCAGCAGTGGGGACAGCTCCTACGAGCAGTACTTC.

The chain carries TRBV27 and TRBJ2-1, with TRBD2 as a possible D gene (5 bases). The V gene's germline CDR1 is MNHEY and CDR2 SMNVEV (reference sequence). Trimming removed 6 bases at V and 0 bases at J, with 9 bases between. This CDR3 has 14 residues. The CDR3 protein is CASSRGSSYNEQFF. The CDR3 DNA reads as TGTGCCAGCAGCCGTGGGAGCTCCTACAATGAGCAGTTCTTC.

The chain's CDR3 is CASSFGLTSYEQYF. CDR3 sequence (DNA): TGTGCCAGCAGCTTCGGACTCACCTCCTACGAGCAGTACTTC. V usage is TRBV7-2 and J usage is TRBJ2-7; D perhaps matches TRBD2 (5 bases). Trimming removed 3 bases at V and 0 bases at J, with 9 bases between. The CDR3 consists of 14 residues. Germline V gene sequence: CDR1 SGHTA, CDR2 FQGNSA. Full variable domain (rest looked up from reference TRBV7-2 and TRBJ2-7): GAGVSQSPSNKVTEKGKDVELRCDPISGHTALYWYRQSLGQGLEFLIYFQGNSAPDKSGLPSDRFSAERTGGSVSTLTIQRTQQEDSAVYLCASSFGLTSYEQYFGPGTRLTVT.

The rearrangement links TRBV5-5 to TRBJ2-7; possibly TRBD1 for D (6 bases). Trimming took off 4 bases at V and 2 bases at J, with 16 bases between the two ends. Germline CDR1 and CDR2: SGHKS and YYEKEE (reference sequence). The CDR3 is 15 amino acids. The CDR3 protein is CASSIGTYLTYEQYF. The CDR3 DNA sequence: TGTGCCAGCAGCATAGGGACATATCTTACCTACGAGCAGTACTTC. Complete variable domain (other parts from reference TRBV5-5 and TRBJ2-7): DAGVTQSPTHLIKTRGQQVTLRCSPISGHKSVSWYQQVLGQGPQFIFQYYEKEERGRGNFPDRFSARQFPNYSSELNVNALLLGDSALYLCASSIGTYLTYEQYFGPGTRLTVT.

The gene calls are TRBV11-2 and TRBJ2-7; 8 nucleotides agree with TRBD1. This CDR3 spans 16 amino acids. CDR1 is SGHAT and CDR2 is FQNNGV in the germline V gene. The V gene end was trimmed by 1 base and the J gene end by 2 bases; junction bases not matched to a gene: 7. CDR3 residues: CASSLVPGQETYEQYF. DNA of the CDR3: TGTGCCAGCAGCTTAGTTCCGGGACAGGAAACCTACGAGCAGTACTTC.